The 29 T cell receptor beta chains below come from one sample, sequenced in a study of blood T cell repertoires in COVID-19 (dated by TCRdb to about 2020). Libraries were made using the immunoSEQ multiplex PCR assay. The source is immuneACCESS, and TCRdb retained only in-frame sequences with V and J called. Part of the clones is not carried over; for the studies checked, unresolved V genes explain less than half of this, and the remainder is unexplained. The table for this sample lists roughly 170,000 clones; approximately 86% of them were counted only once. Roughly 18% of the sample comes from the top ten. The sample was PBMCs or T cells enriched from blood (not recorded which). All receptors come from a man in his fifties or sixties who had recovered from COVID-19.

The chain links TRBV3-1 (or the pseudogene TRBV3-2) to TRBJ1-1; no firm D call. The length of the CDR3 is 15 residues. The germline gives CDR1 LGHDT, CDR2 YNNKEL (reference sequence). Trimming removed 1 base from V and 3 bases from J, with 12 bases in between. In DNA form, the CDR3 reads TGTGCCAGCAGCCAAGTGGCCGGGGTGTACACTGAAGCTTTCTTT. Translation: CASSQVAGVYTEAFF.

V gene TRBV3-1 (or the pseudogene TRBV3-2) combines with J gene TRBJ2-1; 7 bases are shared with TRBD2. V was clipped by 3 bases and J by 7 bases; unmatched bases: 3. From germline, CDR1 is LGHDT and CDR2 YNNKEL (reference sequence). The CDR3 extends over 13 amino acids. CDR3: CASSQRGGNEQFF. The CDR3 DNA sequence: TGTGCCAGCAGCCAGCGGGGAGGGAATGAGCAGTTCTTC.

The rearrangement links TRBV7-6 to TRBJ2-5; 7 bases align to TRBD1. V lost 4 bases, J lost 2 bases, and 10 bases stayed unmatched. The V gene's germline CDR1 is SGHVS and CDR2 FNYEAQ. The CDR3 spans 16 residues. The DNA of the CDR3 is TGTGCCAGCAGCTCGCCCTTCCGGGACAGACAAGAGACCCAGTACTTC. It encodes CASSSPFRDRQETQYF.

CDR3 nucleotides: TGTGCCAGCAGTTCATGGACAGGGGGTATCAATCAGCCCCAGCATTTT. Its translation is CASSSWTGGINQPQHF. The rearrangement links TRBV27 to TRBJ1-5; 10 positions agree with TRBD1. The CDR3 has 16 amino acids. CDR1 MNHEY and CDR2 SMNVEV come from the germline V gene (reference sequence). V lost 4 bases and J lost 3; bases outside the gene matches: 6.

This sequence joins TRBV30 and TRBJ1-2, with D perhaps TRBD1 (5 bases). There are 12 residues in the CDR3. Germline CDR1 is GTSNPN and CDR2 is SVGIG (reference sequence). With 8 bases removed from V and 8 bases from J, the gap between germline ends came to 18 bases. CDR3 nucleotides: TGTGCCGGCAGTAGGGGCCCAGGGGGCTACACCTTC. Translation: CAGSRGPGGYTF. The entire variable domain, with the rest obtained from reference TRBV30 and TRBJ1-2, is as follows: SQTIHQWPATLVQPVGSPLSLECTVEGTSNPNLYWYRQAAGRGLQLLFYSVGIGQISSEVPQNLSASRPQDRQFILSSKKLLLSDSGFYLCAGSRGPGGYTFGSGTRLTVV.

The rearrangement uses TRBV10-2 and TRBJ2-7; D is undetermined. The germline gives CDR1 WSHSY, CDR2 SAAADI. The CDR3 has 13 residues. Trimming pared 6 bases from V and 3 bases from J, leaving 12 bases between. CDR3 sequence: CASSYTENYEQYF. Written as DNA, the CDR3 is TGCGCCAGCAGCTATACAGAGAACTACGAGCAGTACTTC.

This sequence joins TRBV14 and TRBJ2-3, with TRBD2 matching 9 bases. Germline trimming cut 4 bases from V and 5 bases from J; bases unmatched to any gene: 13. The germline gives CDR1 SGHDN, CDR2 FVKESK. The CDR3 is 17 amino acids. The CDR3 protein is CASSPSLQRGVGDTQYF. The CDR3 DNA follows: TGTGCCAGCAGCCCCTCTCTCCAGCGGGGGGTAGGAGATACGCAGTATTTT.

The rearrangement joins TRBV28 to TRBJ1-1; D may be TRBD1 (5 bases). This CDR3 comprises 19 residues. Trimming took 4 bases from V and 0 from J, leaving 24 bases between them. CDR1 is MDHEN, CDR2 SYDVKM, per germline. The CDR3 DNA reads TGTGCCAGCAGTTATGGATGGGGGGTAGCGGCCAACCTGAACACTGAAGCTTTCTTT. Protein: CASSYGWGVAANLNTEAFF.

The V call is TRBV28, the J call TRBJ2-2, with D unresolved. The CDR3 is 15 amino acids. CDR1 and CDR2 from the germline V gene are MDHEN and SYDVKM. Trimming left V 3 bases short and J 4 bases short, with 12 bases between. The CDR3 region is CASSLQTLATGELFF. The CDR3 DNA reads TGTGCCAGCAGTTTGCAGACTCTGGCCACCGGGGAGCTGTTTTTT.

This chain joins TRBV11-2 and TRBJ1-1, with D perhaps matching TRBD1 (5 bases). V shed 5 bases and J shed 8 bases, with 12 bases lying between them. The CDR3 consists of 12 residues. Germline-derived CDR1 and CDR2 are SGHAT and FQNNGV. CDR3 amino acids: CASSAPPGEAFF. The CDR3 DNA is TGTGCCAGCAGCGCACCGCCAGGGGAAGCTTTCTTT.

The chain has TRBV4-2 and TRBJ2-2; 14 bases are a match to TRBD2. The CDR3 is 17 residues long. J gave up 3 bases and V 0 bases, and 0 bases lay outside the gene matches. Germline lookup yields CDR1 LGHNA and CDR2 YNFKEQ. CDR3 region: CASSQEGLAGDTGELFF. In DNA, the CDR3 is TGTGCCAGCAGCCAAGAGGGACTAGCGGGGGACACCGGGGAGCTGTTTTTT.

Points on this clone: Germline and junction disagree at one end, which may indicate a read error. V is TRBV5-5 and J is TRBJ1-6, with 9 nucleotides matching TRBD1. The CDR3 is 16 amino acids. CDR1 and CDR2 (germline): SGHKS, YYEKEE (reference sequence). In DNA form, the CDR3 reads TGTGCCAGCACCTTGTACGAGACAGGGGGAAATTCACCCCTCCACTTT. As protein: CASTLYETGGNSPLHF. The whole variable domain, filled in from reference TRBV5-5 and TRBJ1-6, reads DAGVTQSPTHLIKTRGQQVTLRCSPISGHKSVSWYQQVLGQGPQFIFQYYEKEERGRGNFPDRFSARQFPNYSSELNVNALLLGDSALYLCASTLYETGGNSPLHFGNGTRLTVT.

V usage is TRBV5-1 and J usage is TRBJ1-1, with TRBD1 matching over 8 bases. This CDR3 has 16 residues. CDR1 is SGHRS and CDR2 is YFSETQ in the germline V gene. J gave up 3 bases and V 0 bases, and 7 bases lay outside the gene matches. CDR3 sequence reads: CASSLEGTGAYTEAFF. CDR3 coding DNA: TGCGCCAGCAGCTTGGAAGGGACAGGTGCATACACTGAAGCTTTCTTT. Using reference TRBV5-1 and TRBJ1-1 for the parts outside the CDR3, the full variable domain is KAGVTQTPRYLIKTRGQQVTLSCSPISGHRSVSWYQQTPGQGLQFLFEYFSETQRNKGNFPGRFSGRQFSNSRSEMNVSTLELGDSALYLCASSLEGTGAYTEAFFGQGTRLTVV.

The chain joins TRBV9 to TRBJ2-1; the match to TRBD2 covers 8 bases. The trim removed 4 bases at V and 3 bases at J, leaving 6 bases unmatched. Germline loops: CDR1 SGDLS, CDR2 YYNGEE. The length of the CDR3 is 15 residues. For the CDR3, the DNA is TGTGCCAGCAGCCCCCTGACTAGCGTCTACAATGAGCAGTTCTTC. Its protein product is CASSPLTSVYNEQFF. Combining the CDR3 with reference TRBV9 and TRBJ2-1 gives the whole variable domain DSGVTQTPKHLITATGQRVTLRCSPRSGDLSVYWYQQSLDQGLQFLIQYYNGEERAKGNILERFSAQQFPDLHSELNLSSLELGDSALYFCASSPLTSVYNEQFFGPGTRLTVL.

The gene calls are TRBV11-2 and TRBJ2-2; D remains ambiguous. Looked up from germline, CDR1 is SGHAT and CDR2 is FQNNGV. The CDR3 totals 14 residues. Trimming stripped 5 bases from V and 6 bases from J, with 13 bases between. The CDR3 sequence: CASSLRLFAGELFF. DNA for the CDR3: TGTGCCAGCAGCCTGAGGCTGTTTGCCGGGGAGCTGTTTTTT.

This clone was observed a handful of times. Here the CDR3 DNA reads TGTGCCAGCAAACCTGGCGGGAGGCTTCACTACGAGCAGTACTTC. This encodes CASKPGGRLHYEQYF. The V call is TRBV28, the J call TRBJ2-7; 8 positions agree with TRBD2. After removal of 7 bases from V and 3 bases from J, the junction contained 11 bases not matched to a gene. Germline loops: CDR1 MDHEN, CDR2 SYDVKM. The CDR3 sequence is 15 residues long.

The chain links TRBV28 to TRBJ2-7, with 12 positions matching TRBD2. The J segment lost 5 bases and the V segment lost 5 bases, leaving 13 bases of the junction unmatched. Germline values: CDR1 MDHEN, CDR2 SYDVKM. The CDR3 is 17 residues long. Written as DNA, the CDR3 is TGTGCCAGCAGTGGCCGACTAGCGGGAGTGTCTAGGGACGAGCAGTACTTC. Translation: CASSGRLAGVSRDEQYF.

The V and J genes are TRBV7-6 and TRBJ2-1; TRBD2 matches 8 bases. With 5 bases clipped from V and 7 bases from J, the junction kept 13 bases outside the gene matches. Per the germline V gene, CDR1 is SGHVS and CDR2 is FNYEAQ. The CDR3 covers 16 residues. CDR3 in amino acids: CASSQRAGGLGNEQFF. DNA for the CDR3: TGTGCCAGCAGCCAACGGGCGGGGGGCCTTGGGAATGAGCAGTTCTTC. Filled out from reference TRBV7-6 and TRBJ2-1, the complete variable domain reads GAGVSQSPRYKVTKRGQDVALRCDPISGHVSLYWYRQALGQGPEFLTYFNYEAQQDKSGLPNDRFSAERPEGSISTLTIQRTEQRDSAMYRCASSQRAGGLGNEQFFGPGTRLTVL.

V is TRBV5-1 and J is TRBJ2-6; no clear D gene. CDR1 and CDR2 from the germline V gene are SGHRS and YFSETQ. V shed 1 base and J shed 0 bases, with 5 bases lying between them. The CDR3 length is 15 residues. The CDR3 protein is CASSLTASGANVLTF. The CDR3 region has the DNA TGCGCCAGCAGCTTGACAGCCTCTGGGGCCAACGTCCTGACTTTC.

The chain has TRBV12-5 and TRBJ2-1; 8 bases are a match to TRBD2. V dropped 6 bases and J dropped 4; count of bases not matched to a gene: 11. The V gene's germline CDR1 is LGHNT and CDR2 FRNRAP. The CDR3 contains 16 residues. CDR3 sequence: CASGPYPGTSYNEQFF. The CDR3 DNA follows: TGTGCTAGTGGCCCGTACCCCGGGACTAGTTACAATGAGCAGTTCTTC.

The chain links TRBV5-5 to TRBJ2-2; D perhaps matches TRBD1 (5 bases). Germline V gene sequence: CDR1 SGHKS, CDR2 YYEKEE (reference sequence). Trimming removed 2 bases from V and 1 base from J, with 9 bases in between. The length of the CDR3 is 15 residues. This CDR3 reads CASSFIGQNTGELFF. The CDR3 coding sequence is TGTGCCAGCAGCTTCATCGGACAGAACACCGGGGAGCTGTTTTTT.

This rearrangement joins TRBV28 to TRBJ2-2; 10 bases are a match to TRBD1. Trimming cost V 7 bases and J 5 bases; bases outside gene matches: 16. CDR1 is MDHEN and CDR2 is SYDVKM in the germline V gene. This CDR3 contains 18 residues. CDR3 nucleotides: TGTGCCAGCACCGAAGGAGGGGCGGGACAGGGGTTTACCGGGGAGCTGTTTTTT. It translates to CASTEGGAGQGFTGELFF.

The V call is TRBV7-2, the J call TRBJ1-5; D not resolved. Germline V gives CDR1 SGHTA, CDR2 FQGNSA. V was trimmed by 5 bases and J by 3 bases, leaving 11 bases between them. This CDR3 spans 14 amino acids. Written as DNA, the CDR3 is TGTGCCAGCAGCCTCGGGGTAGTCAATCAGCCCCAGCATTTT. Its protein product is CASSLGVVNQPQHF.

V gene TRBV2 combines with J gene TRBJ2-3, with TRBD2 matching over 7 bases. V lost 8 bases, J lost 3 bases, and 11 bases stayed unmatched. The CDR3 loop spans 15 amino acids. Germline V gene lookup returns CDR1 SNHLY and CDR2 FYNNEI. The CDR3 loop reads CASSLPGGETDTQYF. The CDR3 DNA reads TGTGCCAGCTCTTTACCGGGGGGTGAAACAGATACGCAGTATTTT.

In this sample, this clone turned up a few times. J is TRBJ1-2 and V is TRBV6-4; D remains ambiguous. Trimming cost V 3 bases and J 6 bases, with 11 bases left between them. This CDR3 has 13 residues. Germline loops: CDR1 MRHNA, CDR2 SNTAGT. The CDR3 DNA reads TGTGCCAGCAGTGAAGGGAGGATGAATGGCTACACCTTC. It is translated as CASSEGRMNGYTF.

This clone was seen just once. The gene calls are TRBV3-1 (or the pseudogene TRBV3-2) and TRBJ2-3; D is ambiguous. The V end was cut by 2 bases, the J end by 5 bases, with 8 bases between. Germline values: CDR1 LGHDT, CDR2 YNNKEL (reference sequence). The CDR3 contains 13 residues. Here the CDR3 reads CASSQFPQDTQYF. The CDR3 DNA sequence: TGTGCCAGCAGCCAATTCCCCCAAGATACGCAGTATTTT.

The chain links TRBV14 to TRBJ2-7; D uncertain. V shed 2 bases and J shed 7 bases, with 15 bases lying between them. CDR3 length: 14 amino acids. Germline V gene lookup returns CDR1 SGHDN and CDR2 FVKESK. Written as DNA, the CDR3 is TGTGCCAGCAGCCAACTGTACCCACCGAGGGAGCAGTACTTC. Translated: CASSQLYPPREQYF.

V usage is TRBV4-1 and J usage is TRBJ2-1; D is possibly TRBD1 (6 bases). V lost 2 bases and J lost 0, with 11 bases in between. The CDR3 has 16 residues. Germline lookup yields CDR1 MGHRA and CDR2 YSYEKL. The CDR3 DNA reads as TGCGCCAGCAGCCAATCGGGGACACTCTCCTACAATGAGCAGTTCTTC. This encodes CASSQSGTLSYNEQFF.

J is TRBJ2-2 and V is TRBV18; TRBD2 aligns across 9 bases. There are 16 residues in the CDR3. Trimming removed 2 bases from V and 1 base from J; junction bases left unmatched: 2. CDR1 and CDR2 from the germline V gene are KGHSH and LQKENI. CDR3 sequence reads: CASSPGAGGNTGELFF. CDR3 bases: TGTGCCAGCTCACCAGGAGCGGGAGGGAACACCGGGGAGCTGTTTTTT.